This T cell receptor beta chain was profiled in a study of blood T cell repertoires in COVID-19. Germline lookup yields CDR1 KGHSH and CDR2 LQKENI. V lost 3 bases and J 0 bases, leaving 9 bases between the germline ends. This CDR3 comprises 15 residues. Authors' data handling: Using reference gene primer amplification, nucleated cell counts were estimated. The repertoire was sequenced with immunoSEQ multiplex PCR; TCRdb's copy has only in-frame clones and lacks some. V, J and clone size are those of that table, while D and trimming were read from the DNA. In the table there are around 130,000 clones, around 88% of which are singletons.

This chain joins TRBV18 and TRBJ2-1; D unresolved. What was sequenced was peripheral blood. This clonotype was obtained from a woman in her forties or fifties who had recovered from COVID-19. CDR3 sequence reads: CASSPGGFSYNEQFF. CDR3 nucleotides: TGTGCCAGCTCACCTGGCGGCTTCTCCTACAATGAGCAGTTCTTC.